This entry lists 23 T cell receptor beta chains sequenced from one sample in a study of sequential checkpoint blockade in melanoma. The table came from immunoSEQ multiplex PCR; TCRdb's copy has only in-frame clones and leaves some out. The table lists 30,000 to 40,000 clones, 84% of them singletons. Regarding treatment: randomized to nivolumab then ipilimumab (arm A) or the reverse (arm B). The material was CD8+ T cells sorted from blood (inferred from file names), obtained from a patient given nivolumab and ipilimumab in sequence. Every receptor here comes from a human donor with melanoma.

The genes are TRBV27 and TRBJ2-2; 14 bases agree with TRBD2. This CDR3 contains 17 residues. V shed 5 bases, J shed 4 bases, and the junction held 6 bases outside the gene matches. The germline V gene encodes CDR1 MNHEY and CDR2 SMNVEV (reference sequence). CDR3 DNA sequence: TGTGCCAGCAGTCCCCGGACTAGCGGGGGGAGCACCGGGGAGCTGTTTTTT. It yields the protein CASSPRTSGGSTGELFF.

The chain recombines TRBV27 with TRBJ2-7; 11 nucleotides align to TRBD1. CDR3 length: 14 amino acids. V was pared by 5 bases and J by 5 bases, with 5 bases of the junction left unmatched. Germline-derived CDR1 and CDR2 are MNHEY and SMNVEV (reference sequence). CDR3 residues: CASSPGTGGNEQYF. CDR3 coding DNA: TGTGCCAGCAGTCCGGGGACAGGGGGGAACGAGCAGTACTTC.

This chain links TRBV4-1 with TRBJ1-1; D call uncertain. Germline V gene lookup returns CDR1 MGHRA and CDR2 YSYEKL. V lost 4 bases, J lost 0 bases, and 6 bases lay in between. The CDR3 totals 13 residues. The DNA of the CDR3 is TGCGCCAGCAGCCTAGCGGTGAACACTGAAGCTTTCTTT. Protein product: CASSLAVNTEAFF.

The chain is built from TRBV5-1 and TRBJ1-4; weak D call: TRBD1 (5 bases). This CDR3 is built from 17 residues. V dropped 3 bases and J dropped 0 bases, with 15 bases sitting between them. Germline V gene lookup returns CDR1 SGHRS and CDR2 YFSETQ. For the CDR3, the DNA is TGCGCCAGCAGCTCACACAGGCTAGAAGCAACTAATGAAAAACTGTTTTTT. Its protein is CASSSHRLEATNEKLFF.

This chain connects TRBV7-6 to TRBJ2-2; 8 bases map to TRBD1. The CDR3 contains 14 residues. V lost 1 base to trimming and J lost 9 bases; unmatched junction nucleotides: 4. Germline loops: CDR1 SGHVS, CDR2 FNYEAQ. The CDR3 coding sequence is TGTGCCAGCAGCTTAGTGACAGGGGAGAGGGAGCTGTTTTTT. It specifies CASSLVTGERELFF. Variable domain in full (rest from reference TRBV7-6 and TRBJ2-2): GAGVSQSPRYKVTKRGQDVALRCDPISGHVSLYWYRQALGQGPEFLTYFNYEAQQDKSGLPNDRFSAERPEGSISTLTIQRTEQRDSAMYRCASSLVTGERELFFGEGSRLTVL.

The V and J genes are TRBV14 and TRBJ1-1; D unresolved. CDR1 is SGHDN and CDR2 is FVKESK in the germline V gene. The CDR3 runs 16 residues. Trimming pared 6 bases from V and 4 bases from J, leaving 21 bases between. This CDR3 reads CASSISAAGSGTEAFF. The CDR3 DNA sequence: TGTGCCAGCAGTATCTCGGCAGCAGGTAGCGGCACTGAAGCTTTCTTT.

DNA of the CDR3: TGTGCCAGCAGCTCTCGGACAGCCCTGGAAAACACCATATATTTT. Protein: CASSSRTALENTIYF. The chain links TRBV7-9 to TRBJ1-3, with a possible D match to TRBD1 (6 bases). Germline CDR1 is SEHNR and CDR2 is FQNEAQ (reference sequence). The V end lost 4 bases, the J end lost 6 bases, and 16 bases lay between the germline ends. The CDR3 is made up of 15 amino acids.

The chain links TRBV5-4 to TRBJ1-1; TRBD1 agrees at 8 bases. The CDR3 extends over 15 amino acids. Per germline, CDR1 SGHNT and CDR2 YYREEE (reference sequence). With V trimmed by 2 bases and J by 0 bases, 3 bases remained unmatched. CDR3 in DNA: TGTGCCAGCAGCTTCAACAGGGGGATGAACACTGAAGCTTTCTTT. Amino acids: CASSFNRGMNTEAFF.

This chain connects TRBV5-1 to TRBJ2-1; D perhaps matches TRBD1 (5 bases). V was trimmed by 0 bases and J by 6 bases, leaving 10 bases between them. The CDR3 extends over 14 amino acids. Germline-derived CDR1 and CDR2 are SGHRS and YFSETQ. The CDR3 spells CASSLEGISNEQFF. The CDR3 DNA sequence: TGCGCCAGCAGCTTGGAGGGGATTTCCAATGAGCAGTTCTTC.

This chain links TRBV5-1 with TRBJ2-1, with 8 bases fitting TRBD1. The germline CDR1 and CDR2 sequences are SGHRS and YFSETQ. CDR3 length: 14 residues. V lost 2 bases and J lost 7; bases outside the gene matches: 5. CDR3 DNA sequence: TGCGCCAGCAGCTTAACCACAGGGGGAAATGAGCAGTTCTTC. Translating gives CASSLTTGGNEQFF. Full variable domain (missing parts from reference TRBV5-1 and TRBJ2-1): KAGVTQTPRYLIKTRGQQVTLSCSPISGHRSVSWYQQTPGQGLQFLFEYFSETQRNKGNFPGRFSGRQFSNSRSEMNVSTLELGDSALYLCASSLTTGGNEQFFGPGTRLTVL.

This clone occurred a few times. The CDR3 protein is CASSDPLAGAFETQYF. Written as DNA, the CDR3 is TGTGCCAGCAGTGACCCGTTGGCGGGTGCCTTTGAGACCCAGTACTTC. The chain employs TRBV28 and TRBJ2-5; TRBD2 is a possible D gene (5 bases). The CDR3 contains 16 residues. The V gene lost 5 bases and the J gene lost 5 bases, with 21 bases spanning the gap. The V gene's germline CDR1 is MDHEN and CDR2 SYDVKM.

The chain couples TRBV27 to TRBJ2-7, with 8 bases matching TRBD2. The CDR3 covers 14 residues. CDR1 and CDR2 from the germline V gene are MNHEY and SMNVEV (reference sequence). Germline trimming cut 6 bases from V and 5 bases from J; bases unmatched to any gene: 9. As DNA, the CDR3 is TGTGCCAGCAGCTACCCCGGGAGGGCCAACGAGCAGTACTTC. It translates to CASSYPGRANEQYF.

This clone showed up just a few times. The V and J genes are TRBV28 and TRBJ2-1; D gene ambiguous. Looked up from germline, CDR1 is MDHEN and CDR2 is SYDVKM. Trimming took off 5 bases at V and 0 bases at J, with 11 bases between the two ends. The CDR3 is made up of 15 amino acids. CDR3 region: CASSTLESSYNEQFF. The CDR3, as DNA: TGTGCCAGCAGTACTCTAGAGAGCTCCTACAATGAGCAGTTCTTC.

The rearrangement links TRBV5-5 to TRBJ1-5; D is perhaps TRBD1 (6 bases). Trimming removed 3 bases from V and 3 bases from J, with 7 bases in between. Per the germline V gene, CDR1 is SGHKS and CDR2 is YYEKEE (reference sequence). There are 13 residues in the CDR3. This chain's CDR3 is CASSWDINQPQHF. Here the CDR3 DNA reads TGTGCCAGCAGCTGGGACATCAATCAGCCCCAGCATTTT.

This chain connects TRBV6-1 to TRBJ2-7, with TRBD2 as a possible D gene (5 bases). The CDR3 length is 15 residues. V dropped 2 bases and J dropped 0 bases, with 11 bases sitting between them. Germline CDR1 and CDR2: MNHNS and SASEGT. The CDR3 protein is CASSEIRGSSYEQYF. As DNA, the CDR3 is TGTGCCAGCAGTGAAATTCGAGGGAGCTCCTACGAGCAGTACTTC.

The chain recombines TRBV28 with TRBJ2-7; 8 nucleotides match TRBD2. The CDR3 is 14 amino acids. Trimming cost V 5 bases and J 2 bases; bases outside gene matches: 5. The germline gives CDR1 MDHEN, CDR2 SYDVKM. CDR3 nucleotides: TGTGCCAGCAGTACCCAGCGGGAGCCCTACGAGCAGTACTTC. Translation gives CASSTQREPYEQYF.

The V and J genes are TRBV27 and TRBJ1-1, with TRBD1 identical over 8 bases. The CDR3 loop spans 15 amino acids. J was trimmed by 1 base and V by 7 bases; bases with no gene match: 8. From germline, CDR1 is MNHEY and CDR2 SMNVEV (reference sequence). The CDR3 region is CASTLTGAQNTEAFF. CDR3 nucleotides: TGTGCCAGCACCCTGACAGGGGCACAGAACACTGAAGCTTTCTTT.

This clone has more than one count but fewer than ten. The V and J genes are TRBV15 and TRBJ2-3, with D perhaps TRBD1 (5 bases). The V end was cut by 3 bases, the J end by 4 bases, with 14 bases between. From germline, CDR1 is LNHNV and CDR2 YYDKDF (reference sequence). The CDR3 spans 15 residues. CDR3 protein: CATSSDRKGADTQYF. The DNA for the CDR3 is TGTGCCACCAGCAGTGATAGGAAAGGGGCAGATACGCAGTATTTT.

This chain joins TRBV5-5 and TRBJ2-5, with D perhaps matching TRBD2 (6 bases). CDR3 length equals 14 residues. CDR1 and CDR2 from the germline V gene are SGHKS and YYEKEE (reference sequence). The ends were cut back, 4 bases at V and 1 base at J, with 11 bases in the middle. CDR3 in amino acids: CASSLGGSQETQYF. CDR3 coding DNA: TGTGCCAGCAGCCTCGGGGGATCCCAAGAGACCCAGTACTTC.

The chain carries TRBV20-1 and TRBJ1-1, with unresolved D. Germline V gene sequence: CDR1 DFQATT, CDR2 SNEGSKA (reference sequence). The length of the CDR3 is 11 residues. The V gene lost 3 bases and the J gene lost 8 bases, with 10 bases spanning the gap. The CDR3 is CSARSSGEAFF. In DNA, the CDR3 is TGCAGTGCTAGGAGCTCCGGGGAAGCTTTCTTT.

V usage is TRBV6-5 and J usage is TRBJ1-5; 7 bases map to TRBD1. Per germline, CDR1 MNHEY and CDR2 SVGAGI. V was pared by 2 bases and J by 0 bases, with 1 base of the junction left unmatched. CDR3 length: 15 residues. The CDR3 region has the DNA TGTGCCAGCAGTTACGGGACAGATAGCAATCAGCCCCAGCATTTT. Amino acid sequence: CASSYGTDSNQPQHF.

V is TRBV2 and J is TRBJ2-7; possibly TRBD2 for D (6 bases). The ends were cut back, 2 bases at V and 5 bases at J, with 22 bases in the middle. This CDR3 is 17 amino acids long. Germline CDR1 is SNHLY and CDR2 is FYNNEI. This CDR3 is CASSEQASESSGDEQYF. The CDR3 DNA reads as TGTGCCAGCAGTGAACAGGCTAGCGAAAGCTCGGGGGACGAGCAGTACTTC.

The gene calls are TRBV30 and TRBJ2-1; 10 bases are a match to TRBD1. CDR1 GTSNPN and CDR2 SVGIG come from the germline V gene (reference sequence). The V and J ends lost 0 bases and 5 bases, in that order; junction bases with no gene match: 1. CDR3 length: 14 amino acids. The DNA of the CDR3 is TGTGCCTGGAGTGTAGGGACAGGGGACAATGAGCAGTTCTTC. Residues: CAWSVGTGDNEQFF. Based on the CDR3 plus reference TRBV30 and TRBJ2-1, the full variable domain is SQTIHQWPATLVQPVGSPLSLECTVEGTSNPNLYWYRQAAGRGLQLLFYSVGIGQISSEVPQNLSASRPQDRQFILSSKKLLLSDSGFYLCAWSVGTGDNEQFFGPGTRLTVL.